The present entry profiles one TCR beta chain with its context. No antigen is known for it. Investigators divided CD4+ cells into CD45RA+ naive and CD45RA-negative memory subsets. This record belongs to a study of shared clonotypes between healthy human individuals. This table comes from immunoSEQ multiplex PCR, and its TCRdb copy is limited to in-frame clones, with some not included. In the table there are roughly 1 million clones, about four fifths of which are singletons. General study results and limits: Naive subsets generally exceeded memory subsets in estimated richness.

This clonotype originated in a man aged 18 to 29 in good health. Some clones in this sample may be carry-over from other donors' samples. What was sequenced was memory CD4+ T cells from PBMCs. Described subset: CD45RA-negative fraction.

CDR3 amino acids: CASSSRGTAEETQYF. CDR3 coding DNA: TGTGCCAGCAGTTCCCGTGGGACAGCTGAGGAGACCCAGTACTTC. The J gene is TRBJ2-5, the V gene TRBV28; 7 nucleotides match TRBD1. The CDR3 totals 15 residues. Germline CDR1 is MDHEN and CDR2 is SYDVKM. V gave up 4 bases and J gave up 5 bases; unmatched junction bases: 10.